This T cell receptor beta chain is drawn from a study of immunodeficiency (dated by TCRdb to between 2018 and 2020). Regarding the research as a whole: Repertoire analysis was done to look for VDJ recombination defects and oligoclonality.

Trimming takes 4 bases from V and 5 bases from J, and the germline ends sit 17 bases apart. The germline V gene encodes CDR1 SNHLY and CDR2 FYNNEI. The cysteine opens and the phenylalanine closes a CDR3 of 15 amino acids. Kept here is only the CDR3 DNA, which spans 45 bases and is read in frame from base 1. Before TCR sequencing, CD3+CD4+ T cells were sorted out of fresh PBMCs. Of note for this clone: Which antigen it targets is not known. It has no much larger one-base neighbor in the sample; base qualities were not kept.

What the authors observed across the whole study: Entropy comparisons showed n=3 (open circles) for patients versus healthy controls; a thymic development effect was only suggested as possible. Severe oligoclonality, judged by top-100 and total clonotype frequencies, was seen in patient CD8+ but not CD4+ T cells. CD4+ T cell V-J pairing and productive entropy appeared similar between patients and controls.

Genomic DNA was extracted with the QIAamp DNA Blood Mini Kit and sent for immunoSEQ repertoire analysis. Using a standard quantity of genomic DNA template, multiplex PCR was run to amplify the CDR3 regions. An Illumina platform was used to sequence the PCR products. In the paper's pipeline: Sequences were aligned to a reference, with V, D and J gene definitions taken from IMGT. To eliminate PCR and sequencing errors, a nearest-neighbor clustering algorithm combined closely related sequences. V, D and J usage was analyzed in productive unique and total sequences using ImmunoSEQ Analyzer tools and R version 3.6.1. Held by TCRdb, this immuneACCESS table contains in-frame sequences only and omits some clones. Under half of the omission traces to an unresolved V gene where checked; the cause of the rest is unknown. V and J calls plus clone size are reproduced from that table; the DNA served to infer D and trimming. This sample holds about 3,900 clones; about 90% were observed only once. The ten largest clones represent 3.5% to 4.5% of the sample.

The material sequenced was CD4+ T cells from blood. This receptor was obtained from a human donor in good health. This receptor chain uses TRBV2 and TRBJ2-5; the D gene identity is not certain. The CDR3 protein sequence reads: CASSADAKTRETQYF. The DNA sequence follows: TGTGCCAGCAGTGCGGACGCAAAGACGAGGGAGACCCAGTACTTC.